Below, 8 T cell receptor beta chains from the same sample are listed, as sequenced in a study of blood T cell repertoires in COVID-19. The protocol was immunoSEQ multiplex PCR, while the TCRdb copy is restricted to in-frame clones and leaves out a portion. The sample has fewer than 300,000 clones; approximately 90% are singletons. Sequenced: PBMCs or T cells enriched from blood (not recorded which). Receptors originate from a man in his late teens or twenties who had recovered from COVID-19.

V gene TRBV11-3 combines with J gene TRBJ2-7, with 11 positions matching TRBD2. There are 19 residues in the CDR3. Germline assignment: CDR1 SGHNT and CDR2 YENEEA. Germline trimming cut 1 base from V and 0 bases from J; bases unmatched to any gene: 11. The CDR3 here is CASSLVWIAGGPPSYEQYF. The CDR3 DNA reads TGTGCCAGCAGCTTAGTCTGGATAGCGGGAGGGCCCCCCTCCTACGAGCAGTACTTC.

This clone was detected once. The gene calls are TRBV5-8 and TRBJ2-1; D may be TRBD2 (5 bases). The V gene's germline CDR1 is SGHTS and CDR2 YDEGEE. V was trimmed by 4 bases and J by 0 bases, leaving 14 bases between them. This CDR3 spans 16 amino acids. CDR3 sequence (DNA): TGTGCCAGCAGCACAAGTCAGCGGAGCTCCTACAATGAGCAGTTCTTC. Its protein product is CASSTSQRSSYNEQFF.

This clone was seen a single time. The rearrangement uses TRBV12-3 or TRBV12-4 and TRBJ2-5, with TRBD2 matching 7 bases. The CDR3 consists of 12 residues. Losses at the gene ends were 8 bases for V and 2 bases for J; bases not matched to a gene: 2. CDR3 sequence (DNA): TGTGCCAGCGGGGGGGGGCAAGAGACCCAGTACTTC. Translated, it gives CASGGGQETQYF.

The rearrangement joins TRBV30 to TRBJ2-5; the match to TRBD2 covers 9 bases. Germline CDR1 GTSNPN, CDR2 SVGIG (reference sequence). V dropped 4 bases and J dropped 3; count of bases not matched to a gene: 3. This CDR3 contains 13 residues. The CDR3 nucleotides are TGTGCCTGGACTAGCGGGGCCGAAGAGACCCAGTACTTC. Its translation: CAWTSGAEETQYF.

This chain joins TRBV28 and TRBJ2-2; D is unclear. The V gene lost 5 bases and the J gene lost 4 bases, with 17 bases spanning the gap. This CDR3 has 16 residues. Germline values: CDR1 MDHEN, CDR2 SYDVKM. CDR3 coding DNA: TGTGCCAGCAGTCTTAGCTTTGGTATTTCCACCGGGGAGCTGTTTTTT. It yields the protein CASSLSFGISTGELFF.

The V call is TRBV5-1, the J call TRBJ2-7; 10 bases align to TRBD2. Losses at the gene ends were 3 bases for V and 1 base for J; bases not matched to a gene: 4. Per germline, CDR1 SGHRS and CDR2 YFSETQ. This CDR3 is 15 amino acids long. The CDR3 DNA is TGCGCCAGCAGCTCTAGCGGGGGTGAATCCTACGAGCAGTACTTC. Its translation is CASSSSGGESYEQYF.

This sequence joins TRBV5-1 and TRBJ2-5, with a weak D call TRBD1 (7 bases). V was trimmed by 0 bases and J by 5 bases, leaving 14 bases between them. Germline V gene lookup returns CDR1 SGHRS and CDR2 YFSETQ. This CDR3 is 15 amino acids long. The CDR3 DNA sequence: TGCGCCAGCAGCTTGGTCGGAGGGGGCGGGGAGACCCAGTACTTC. It is translated as CASSLVGGGGETQYF.

The chain couples TRBV15 to TRBJ1-1, with 10 bases fitting TRBD1. In germline, CDR1 is LNHNV, CDR2 YYDKDF (reference sequence). Trimming took 4 bases from V and 2 from J; bases not matched to a gene: 4. The CDR3 is 15 amino acids. The CDR3 loop reads CATSKTTGGNTEAFF. The CDR3 bases are TGTGCCACCAGCAAAACGACAGGGGGCAACACTGAAGCTTTCTTT.